One sample yielded the 21 T cell receptor beta chains listed below, sequenced in a study of Graves' ophthalmopathy and Graves' hyperthyroidism. The TCR beta CDR3 regions underwent amplification from RNA transcripts. In the first round, RT-PCR was carried out with HTBI primers, and a multiplex PCR formed the second round. TCRdb analysed the multiplex PCR reads with MiXCR anew, one entry per CDR3 protein. This sample has 500,000 to 700,000 distinct CDR3 sequences, with about a fifth found just once. The sample consisted of peripheral blood. The source of these receptors is a woman aged 18-29 years with stable Graves' hyperthyroidism. Some clones in this sample may be carry-over from other donors' samples.

CDR3 region: CASSRGRSLNTEAFF. The CDR3 DNA reads TGTGCCAGCAGCCGAGGCAGGTCGTTGAACACTGAAGCTTTCTTT. The V gene is TRBV7-9, the J gene TRBJ1-1; no clear D. Germline CDR1 and CDR2: SEHNR and FQNEAQ (reference sequence). The CDR3 has 15 amino acids. V was shortened by 5 bases and J by 0 bases, with 13 bases between the two germline ends.

A word on this clonotype: A read error may be the cause here, since a much bigger clone is one base away. V is TRBV6-1 and J is TRBJ1-5; D is unresolved. Per the germline V gene, CDR1 is MNHNS and CDR2 is SASEGT. The CDR3 loop spans 15 amino acids. V lost 1 base and J 4 bases, leaving 11 bases between the germline ends. The CDR3, as DNA: TGTGCCAGCAGTGAAGATCCGGGGAGAAATCAGCCCCAGCATTTT. Amino acids: CASSEDPGRNQPQHF.

Concerning this clonotype itself: A much bigger clone sits one base away, suggesting this may be a read error. In nucleotides, the CDR3 is TGTGCCAGCAGTTTTGGGGGCCGTCCCTACGAGCTGTACTTC. Protein sequence: CASSFGGRPYELYF. V and J are TRBV27 and TRBJ2-7, with D maybe TRBD1 (6 bases). The CDR3 has 14 residues. Germline V gene sequence: CDR1 MNHEY, CDR2 SMNVEV (reference sequence).

This clonotype showed up many times. The chain links TRBV7-2 to TRBJ2-7; either TRBD1 or TRBD2 may supply D (7 bases each). The germline V gene has CDR1 SGHTA and CDR2 FQGNSA. The ends were cut back, 5 bases at V and 0 bases at J, with 26 bases in the middle. The CDR3 has 19 residues. CDR3 DNA sequence: TGTGCCAGCAGCCCAGGGGGGGGGAAAGGAATTTCCAGCTCCTACGAGCAGTACTTC. Amino acid sequence: CASSPGGGKGISSSYEQYF.

This clonotype was counted at least ten times. This sequence joins TRBV10-3 and TRBJ1-1; D is ambiguous. There are 13 residues in the CDR3. V lost 4 bases to trimming and J lost 1 base, with 7 bases between them. The germline gives CDR1 ENHRY, CDR2 SYGVKD. In DNA form, the CDR3 reads TGTGCCATCAGTGGGACGGCGAACACTGAAGCTTTCTTT. It codes for CAISGTANTEAFF.

In regard to this clonotype: This may stem from a read error, because a much larger clone lies one nucleotide away. This rearrangement joins TRBV6-1 to TRBJ1-1; 12 bases line up with TRBD1. CDR3 length: 16 residues. Germline values: CDR1 MNHNS, CDR2 SASEGT. This CDR3 is CAGRGQGAPGGTEAFF. Here the CDR3 DNA reads TGTGCCGGCAGGGGACAGGGGGCTCCCGGGGGCACTGAAGCTTTCTTT.

V gene TRBV2 combines with J gene TRBJ2-2; D unresolved. Germline CDR1 SNHLY, CDR2 FYNNEI. Trimming removed 2 bases from V and 4 bases from J, with 8 bases in between. The CDR3 spans 14 residues. The CDR3 bases are TGTGCCAGCAGTGAAAGGCAGACCACCGGGGAGCTGTTTTTT. Its translation: CASSERQTTGELFF.

This clonotype showed up many times. The chain carries TRBV11-2 and TRBJ2-2; no reliable D call. V gave up 1 base and J gave up 7 bases, with 10 bases separating them. The length of the CDR3 is 14 residues. Per germline, CDR1 SGHAT and CDR2 FQNNGV. CDR3 nucleotides: TGTGCCAGCAGCTTAGGACATTCCCTCGGGGAGCTGTTTTTT. Translation: CASSLGHSLGELFF.

This clonotype was observed at least ten times. The V gene is TRBV29-1, the J gene TRBJ1-2; D remains ambiguous. Germline CDR1 SQVTM, CDR2 ANQGSEA. V lost 4 bases to trimming and J lost 4 bases, with 10 bases between them. The CDR3 loop spans 12 amino acids. The CDR3 loop reads CSVVRNGYGYTF. The DNA of the CDR3 is TGCAGCGTTGTCCGAAATGGCTATGGCTACACCTTC.

This clonotype was observed many times. The V gene is TRBV30, the J gene TRBJ2-7; 10 bases are a match to TRBD2. V gave up 4 bases and J gave up 6 bases; unmatched junction bases: 12. The germline gives CDR1 GTSNPN, CDR2 SVGIG (reference sequence). The CDR3 contains 15 residues. CDR3 in amino acids: CAWIPTSGGAGEQYF. CDR3 nucleotides: TGTGCCTGGATCCCGACAAGCGGGGGGGCAGGCGAGCAGTACTTC. The entire variable domain, with the rest obtained from reference TRBV30 and TRBJ2-7, is as follows: SQTIHQWPATLVQPVGSPLSLECTVEGTSNPNLYWYRQAAGRGLQLLFYSVGIGQISSEVPQNLSASRPQDRQFILSSKKLLLSDSGFYLCAWIPTSGGAGEQYFGPGTRLTVT.

The chain is built from TRBV10-3 and TRBJ1-2, with a weak D call TRBD1 (5 bases). There are 13 residues in the CDR3. V lost 3 bases to trimming and J lost 6 bases, with 11 bases between them. CDR1 is ENHRY and CDR2 is SYGVKD in the germline V gene. Here the CDR3 reads CAISDRAVDGYTF. The CDR3 DNA is TGTGCCATCAGTGACAGGGCGGTTGATGGCTACACCTTC.

The chain has TRBV10-3 and TRBJ1-1, with a tentative D call TRBD1 (6 bases). The CDR3 spans 15 residues. From germline, CDR1 is ENHRY and CDR2 SYGVKD. Trimming took off 4 bases at V and 1 base at J, with 13 bases between the two ends. Written as DNA, the CDR3 is TGTGCCATCAGTGGCAGGGGCCTTTCGAACACTGAAGCTTTCTTT. Amino acids: CAISGRGLSNTEAFF.

This clonotype has ten or more counts. The V call is TRBV12-3 or TRBV12-4, the J call TRBJ1-1; possible D gene TRBD1, 5 bases. V gave up 10 bases and J gave up 0 bases, with 15 bases separating them. The CDR3 covers 14 residues. The CDR3: CAIALGTMNTEAFF. DNA for the CDR3: TGTGCCATAGCCCTAGGGACCATGAACACTGAAGCTTTCTTT.

This clonotype occurred many times. The J gene is TRBJ1-1, the V gene TRBV12-3 or TRBV12-4; TRBD1 matches 7 bases. The CDR3 contains 14 residues. With V trimmed by 7 bases and J by 1 base, 6 bases remained unmatched. In nucleotides, the CDR3 is TGTGCCAGCAAATCCGGGACAGCGAACACTGAAGCTTTCTTT. Its protein is CASKSGTANTEAFF.

V is TRBV27 and J is TRBJ1-2; the match to TRBD1 covers 7 bases. The germline V gene has CDR1 MNHEY and CDR2 SMNVEV (reference sequence). Trimming took 2 bases from V and 4 from J; bases not matched to a gene: 4. This CDR3 has 14 residues. CDR3 loop: CASSLTGDTYGYTF. In DNA form, the CDR3 reads TGTGCCAGCAGTTTAACAGGGGATACCTATGGCTACACCTTC.

The chain combines TRBV20-1 with TRBJ1-2; D is undetermined. CDR1 and CDR2 (germline): DFQATT, SNEGSKA (reference sequence). Trimming took off 6 bases at V and 6 bases at J, with 5 bases between the two ends. CDR3 length: 9 amino acids. CDR3 sequence reads: CSAPDGYTF. The CDR3 DNA reads as TGCAGTGCCCCGGATGGCTACACCTTC.

This clonotype has a handful of counts. This chain joins TRBV7-3 and TRBJ2-5; 7 nucleotides match TRBD2. Germline V gene sequence: CDR1 SGHTA, CDR2 FQGTGA. The CDR3 contains 15 residues. V was clipped by 2 bases and J by 5 bases; unmatched bases: 8. The CDR3 protein is CASSLFPGGGETQYF. The CDR3 DNA sequence: TGTGCCAGCAGCTTATTCCCGGGGGGTGGTGAGACCCAGTACTTC. The full variable domain, its missing parts supplied by reference TRBV7-3 and TRBJ2-5, is GAGVSQTPSNKVTEKGKYVELRCDPISGHTALYWYRQSLGQGPEFLIYFQGTGAADDSGLPNDRFFAVRPEGSVSTLKIQRTERGDSAVYLCASSLFPGGGETQYFGPGTRLLVL.

This chain links TRBV6-2 or TRBV6-3 with TRBJ2-5; D remains unclear. Deletions cut 3 bases from V and 3 bases from J, with 5 bases between. CDR3 length: 12 amino acids. CDR1 is MNHEY and CDR2 is SVGEGT in the germline V gene. The CDR3 loop is CASSYPEETQYF. The CDR3 bases are TGTGCCAGCAGTTATCCAGAAGAGACCCAGTACTTC.

This clonotype appeared many times. J is TRBJ1-2 and V is TRBV4-2, with 8 bases aligning to TRBD1. The CDR3 contains 15 residues. Trimming at V came to 1 base and at J to 8 bases, leaving 9 bases not matched to a gene. Germline V gives CDR1 LGHNA, CDR2 YNFKEQ. The CDR3 is CASSQGDRTGEGYTF. CDR3 coding DNA: TGTGCCAGCAGCCAAGGGGACAGGACCGGCGAGGGCTACACCTTC.

The sample holds many counts of this clonotype. The gene calls are TRBV28 and TRBJ1-5; 9 nucleotides match TRBD1. The CDR3 sequence is 15 residues long. The V gene's germline CDR1 is MDHEN and CDR2 SYDVKM. With V trimmed by 5 bases and J by 5 bases, 7 bases remained unmatched. DNA of the CDR3: TGTGCCAGCAGTAAAGGGACAGGGCGTGATCAGCCCCAGCATTTT. This translates into CASSKGTGRDQPQHF.

The CDR3: CASSVSWDYTNHNEQFF. DNA for the CDR3: TGTGCCAGCAGTGTTTCCTGGGACTACACAAACCACAATGAGCAGTTCTTC. The chain is built from TRBV6-1 and TRBJ2-1; TRBD2 agrees at 7 bases. V trimming: 4 bases; J trimming: 5 bases; junction bases outside the gene matches: 14. The CDR3 has 17 residues. Germline-derived CDR1 and CDR2 are MNHNS and SASEGT.